These T cell receptor beta chains were read from a single sample in a study of vaccination and CD4 T cells after COVID-19. For these TCRs, the target antigens are not known. Each CDR3 protein is one row after TCRdb ran MiXCR on the PCR reads. The repertoire includes around 6,100 distinct CDR3 sequences, around two fifths of them detected once, and around two fifths sits in the top ten. The sequenced sample was CD4+ T cells from blood, cultured in vitro. The receptors stem from a human donor in good health. CDR3s include the opening cysteine and the closing phenylalanine or tryptophan. The D gene is left open where the match is weak. Rows may omit the clone size; those that give it use once, few, many or a size class.

D gene	clone size	J gene	CDR3 length	V gene	CDR3 protein	CDR3 DNA
TRBD1	few	TRBJ2-3	15	TRBV7-9	CASSLVGQGTDTQYF	TGTGCCAGCAGCTTAGTGGGACAGGGGACAGATACGCAGTATTTT
-	-	TRBJ1-6	14	TRBV5-3	CARSPTEGGSPLHF	TGTGCCAGAAGTCCGACCGAGGGAGGATCACCCCTCCACTTT
-	-	TRBJ1-1	13	TRBV5-1	CASSLEAPTEAFF	TGCGCCAGCAGCTTGGAGGCACCGACTGAAGCTTTCTTT
-	-	TRBJ2-1	12	TRBV20-1	CSARDLNDEQFF	TGCAGTGCTAGAGATCTAAATGATGAGCAGTTCTTC
-	-	TRBJ2-7	15	TRBV27	CASKLTGTLRYEQYF	TGTGCCAGCAAACTGACCGGGACACTCCGCTACGAGCAGTACTTC
-	-	TRBJ2-3	15	TRBV19	CASSTIALGWYTQYF	TGTGCCAGTAGTACAATAGCGTTGGGTTGGTATACGCAGTATTTT
TRBD2	few	TRBJ2-7	13	TRBV20-1	CSARVLAGYEQYF	TGCAGTGCTAGAGTACTAGCGGGCTACGAGCAGTACTTC
TRBD2	-	TRBJ2-2	15	TRBV27	CASLKAGKQSGELFF	TGTGCCAGCCTCAAAGCGGGGAAACAGTCCGGGGAGCTGTTTTTT
-	-	TRBJ1-1	14	TRBV29-1	CSVEPQESNTEAFF	TGCAGCGTGGAACCCCAGGAATCGAACACTGAAGCTTTCTTT
-	-	TRBJ2-5	14	TRBV5-4	CASSLKGPQETQYF	TGTGCCAGCAGCTTGAAGGGGCCCCAAGAGACCCAGTACTTC
-	once	TRBJ2-2	12	TRBV6-1	CASLRFGGELFF	TGTGCCAGCCTCCGGTTCGGGGGGGAGCTGTTTTTT
-	-	TRBJ1-1	13	TRBV29-1	CSVDRASITEAFF	TGCAGCGTTGATAGGGCGTCAATCACTGAAGCTTTCTTT
-	once	TRBJ2-5	13	TRBV5-1	CASTRDHQETQYF	TGCGCCAGCACCAGGGACCACCAAGAGACCCAGTACTTC
-	-	TRBJ2-7	15	TRBV12-1	CATPITGEPPYEQYF	TGTGCCACCCCAATTACAGGGGAACCGCCGTACGAGCAGTACTTC
TRBD1	-	TRBJ1-2	13	TRBV2	CASGTGWDYGYTF	TGTGCCAGCGGGACAGGGTGGGACTATGGCTACACCTTC
-	few	TRBJ1-2	13	TRBV20-1	CSARAPMSNGYTF	TGCAGTGCTAGAGCCCCCATGTCGAATGGCTACACCTTC
TRBD2	few	TRBJ2-5	16	TRBV6-1	CASSPPGLALGETQYF	TGTGCCAGCAGTCCCCCTGGACTAGCCCTCGGGGAGACCCAGTACTTC